One and the same sample provided the 9 T cell receptor beta chains below, sequenced in a study of blood T cell repertoires in COVID-19. TCRdb's table, derived via immunoSEQ multiplex PCR, lists solely in-frame clones and lacks some. The table shows fewer than 250,000 clones, with about 83% occurring only once. Specimen: PBMCs or T cells enriched from blood (not recorded which). The receptor set was obtained from a woman aged 35 to 49 who had been exposed to COVID-19.

This clone was seen ten or more times. This sequence joins TRBV5-1 and TRBJ2-2; 12 bases align to TRBD2. The CDR3 consists of 17 residues. With V trimmed by 0 bases and J by 3 bases, 3 bases remained unmatched. The germline V gene encodes CDR1 SGHRS and CDR2 YFSETQ. The CDR3 loop reads CASSLGLAGAYTGELFF. Written as DNA, the CDR3 is TGCGCCAGCAGCTTGGGACTAGCGGGGGCCTACACCGGGGAGCTGTTTTTT.

The chain carries TRBV7-8 and TRBJ2-5, with 9 bases aligning to TRBD2. CDR3 length: 17 amino acids. Germline V lookup: CDR1 SGHVS, CDR2 FQNEAQ. The V and J ends lost 0 bases and 2 bases, in that order; junction bases with no gene match: 7. The CDR3: CASSLAGLAGTQETQYF. CDR3 nucleotides: TGTGCCAGCAGCTTAGCGGGGCTAGCGGGGACTCAAGAGACCCAGTACTTC.

The chain joins TRBV7-8 to TRBJ1-2, with a tentative D call TRBD1 (6 bases). V lost 5 bases to trimming and J lost 6 bases, with 19 bases between them. CDR1 is SGHVS, CDR2 FQNEAQ, per germline. There are 15 residues in the CDR3. CDR3 coding DNA: TGTGCCAGCAGCCACGGGGGGGCAGGGAGGGATGGCTACACCTTC. As protein: CASSHGGAGRDGYTF.

The J gene is TRBJ1-3, the V gene TRBV5-4; D not resolved. Trimming took 6 bases from V and 0 from J, leaving 16 bases between them. Germline CDR1 and CDR2: SGHNT and YYREEE (reference sequence). CDR3 length: 16 residues. CDR3 nucleotide sequence: TGTGCCAGCACCGATGATCTGACGGGCTCTGGAAACACCATATATTTT. As protein: CASTDDLTGSGNTIYF.

This clone was seen just once. V usage is TRBV28 and J usage is TRBJ2-3; TRBD2 aligns across 8 bases. The J segment lost 5 bases and the V segment lost 3 bases, leaving 7 bases of the junction unmatched. Germline CDR1 MDHEN, CDR2 SYDVKM. The CDR3 runs to 15 residues. The CDR3 is CASSFGGGPIDTQYF. CDR3 nucleotides: TGTGCCAGCAGTTTCGGCGGGGGGCCGATAGATACGCAGTATTTT.

This clone was detected once. The J gene is TRBJ2-3, the V gene TRBV6-5, with 9 nucleotides matching TRBD1. V lost 6 bases to trimming and J lost 3 bases; unmatched junction nucleotides: 7. There are 15 residues in the CDR3. Per germline, CDR1 MNHEY and CDR2 SVGAGI. CDR3 sequence (DNA): TGTGCCAGCAGGGGGGGGACAGGGAGGACAGATACGCAGTATTTT. It specifies CASRGGTGRTDTQYF.

This chain connects TRBV18 to TRBJ1-4; D gene unclear. The V and J ends lost 4 bases and 6 bases respectively, with 9 bases between them. The CDR3 loop spans 13 amino acids. Germline values: CDR1 KGHSH, CDR2 LQKENI. Here the CDR3 reads CASSRYGDEKLFF. The CDR3 nucleotides are TGTGCCAGCTCACGTTACGGGGATGAAAAACTGTTTTTT.

This clone was seen a single time. At the DNA level, this CDR3 is encoded by other sequences in the same sample as well. The chain links TRBV5-1 to TRBJ1-2; D may be TRBD1 (6 bases). Trimming shortened V by 3 bases and J by 5 bases, and 8 bases separated the two germline ends. From germline, CDR1 is SGHRS and CDR2 YFSETQ. The CDR3 contains 12 residues. The chain's CDR3 is CASSSDSYGYTF. CDR3 coding DNA: TGCGCCAGCAGCTCGGACAGTTATGGCTACACCTTC.

This sequence joins TRBV10-3 and TRBJ1-2, with 9 bases fitting TRBD1. V was clipped by 3 bases and J by 6 bases; unmatched bases: 5. CDR1 is ENHRY, CDR2 SYGVKD, per germline. The CDR3 length is 14 residues. The CDR3 region is CAISDVTGGNGYTF. The CDR3 coding sequence is TGTGCCATCAGTGATGTGACAGGGGGGAATGGCTACACCTTC.